This T cell receptor (beta chain) was captured by sequencing in a study of control samples from healthy donors and cancer patients. Measured with immunoSEQ multiplex PCR; TCRdb has only the in-frame clones, and not every one. The repertoire consists of 95,000 to 150,000 clones, with about 87% occurring once and the leading ten covering approximately 3.5%. Trimming pared 0 bases from V and 3 bases from J, leaving 6 bases between. CDR3 length: 13 residues. Germline V gene sequence: CDR1 GTSNPN, CDR2 SVGIG (reference sequence). This clonotype was obtained from a man aged 40-49 years in good health. The rearrangement joins TRBV30 to TRBJ1-5; D call uncertain. The specimen sequenced was blood. DNA of the CDR3: TGTGCCTGGAGTGTTCAGAACAATCAGCCCCAGCATTTT. It specifies CAWSVQNNQPQHF.